This is a list of T cell receptor beta chains from one sample in a study of blood T cell repertoires in COVID-19. Repertoires were generated with immunoSEQ multiplex PCR, while TCRdb's copy carries only in-frame clones and drops some. The repertoire holds 150,000 to 200,000 clones, with 80% to 90% as singletons. Sequenced material: peripheral blood. These receptors all come from a man aged 45-65 years with active or convalescent COVID-19. Each CDR3 is given with its conserved first and last residue. The D gene is left open where the match is weak. Clone size is shown for a subset of rows, as once, few, many or a class of expanded clone.

TRBD1	15	TRBV11-2	-	TRBJ1-4	CASSSQGGTNEKLFF	TGTGCCAGCAGCTCCCAGGGGGGAACTAATGAAAAACTGTTTTTT
-	16	TRBV28	few	TRBJ1-2	CASSLLGGQTPDGYTF	TGTGCCAGCAGTTTATTGGGAGGGCAGACCCCTGATGGCTACACCTTC
TRBD1	14	TRBV7-7	-	TRBJ2-5	CASSFGQGMETQYF	TGTGCCAGCAGCTTCGGACAGGGGATGGAGACCCAGTACTTC
TRBD1	15	TRBV18	-	TRBJ2-2	CASSPQQGATGELFF	TGTGCCAGCTCACCACAGCAGGGGGCCACCGGGGAGCTGTTTTTT
-	13	TRBV12-3/TRBV12-4	-	TRBJ1-1	CASRSHGNTEAFF	TGTGCCAGCAGGTCTCACGGGAACACTGAAGCTTTCTTT
TRBD1	14	TRBV4-1	few	TRBJ2-7	CASAPGQNSYEQYF	TGCGCCAGCGCTCCGGGACAGAACTCCTACGAGCAGTACTTC
TRBD1	15	TRBV4-3	-	TRBJ1-2	CASSRGQGLNYGYTF	TGCGCCAGCAGCCGGGGACAGGGCCTCAACTATGGCTACACCTTC
-	12	TRBV12-3/TRBV12-4	-	TRBJ2-5	CASSFHGKTQYF	TGTGCCAGCAGTTTCCACGGGAAGACCCAGTACTTC
-	11	TRBV11-3	few	TRBJ2-7	CASSNQGEQYF	TGTGCCAGCAGCAATCAGGGCGAGCAGTACTTC
TRBD2	15	TRBV9	-	TRBJ2-3	CASSNSGGGIDTQYF	TGTGCCAGCTCCAATTCGGGGGGTGGTATAGATACGCAGTATTTT
TRBD1	16	TRBV9	-	TRBJ2-1	CASSVVQGAGWSEQFF	TGTGCCAGCAGCGTAGTACAGGGGGCGGGGTGGTCTGAGCAGTTCTTC
TRBD1	14	TRBV7-6	-	TRBJ1-1	CASSLEGQGALAFF	TGTGCCAGCAGCTTAGAAGGCCAGGGGGCCTTGGCTTTCTTT
TRBD2	13	TRBV5-1	-	TRBJ2-1	CASAGLAYNEQFF	TGCGCCAGTGCGGGACTAGCATACAATGAGCAGTTCTTC
TRBD2	14	TRBV6-5	-	TRBJ2-7	CASSLAGVNYEQYF	TGTGCCAGCAGTTTGGCGGGGGTGAACTACGAGCAGTACTTC
-	15	TRBV28	-	TRBJ1-2	CASSASDRRYYGYTF	TGTGCCAGCAGTGCCAGCGACAGACGCTACTATGGCTACACCTTC
TRBD1	13	TRBV6-5	-	TRBJ2-1	CASTWTGPEEQFF	TGTGCCAGCACCTGGACAGGCCCAGAAGAGCAGTTCTTC
TRBD1	16	TRBV18	-	TRBJ1-3	CASSPPQGAAGNTIYF	TGTGCCAGCTCACCACCTCAGGGGGCCGCTGGAAACACCATATATTTT
-	13	TRBV7-2	once	TRBJ1-2	CASSLGLIGGYTF	TGTGCCAGCAGCTTAGGGCTGATCGGGGGCTACACCTTC
-	17	TRBV4-2	few	TRBJ1-3	CASSQDRTDAPGNTIYF	TGTGCCAGCAGCCAAGATAGGACAGACGCCCCTGGAAACACCATATATTTT
-	13	TRBV12-3/TRBV12-4	few	TRBJ1-1	CASSLLGDTEAFF	TGTGCCAGCAGTTTGCTAGGGGACACTGAAGCTTTCTTT
-	14	TRBV25-1	-	TRBJ1-1	CASSEQGSWTEAFF	TGTGCCAGCAGTGAACAGGGATCTTGGACTGAAGCTTTCTTT
-	14	TRBV6-5	-	TRBJ2-7	CASSRALGLYEQYF	TGTGCCAGCTCGCGGGCCCTCGGGTTATACGAGCAGTACTTC
-	16	TRBV7-9	few	TRBJ1-2	CASSEPGTPMGYGYTF	TGTGCCAGCAGCGAACCCGGGACACCTATGGGCTATGGCTACACCTTC
TRBD1	15	TRBV27	-	TRBJ1-4	CASSSWDRGTEKLFF	TGTGCCAGCAGTTCGTGGGACAGGGGGACTGAAAAACTGTTTTTT
-	15	TRBV4-1	-	TRBJ1-1	CASSHADSRNTEAFF	TGCGCCAGCAGCCACGCTGACAGCCGGAACACTGAAGCTTTCTTT
TRBD2	16	TRBV5-4	once	TRBJ2-1	CASSLSSSGRGNEQFF	TGTGCCAGCAGTTTGTCTTCTAGCGGGAGGGGCAATGAGCAGTTCTTC
-	14	TRBV18	once	TRBJ1-1	CASSFGKLNTEAFF	TGTGCCAGCTCATTCGGGAAACTGAACACTGAAGCTTTCTTT
-	15	TRBV30	-	TRBJ1-3	CAWSVTGFSGNTIYF	TGTGCCTGGAGTGTAACGGGGTTCTCTGGAAACACCATATATTTT
-	13	TRBV5-1	-	TRBJ2-1	CASSPGSYNEQFF	TGCGCCAGCAGCCCAGGTTCCTACAATGAGCAGTTCTTC
-	13	TRBV18	-	TRBJ1-4	CASSPMGEGTLFF	TGTGCCAGCTCACCCATGGGCGAGGGAACACTGTTTTTT
-	13	TRBV9	-	TRBJ1-2	CASSAGGGLGYTF	TGTGCCAGCAGCGCGGGCGGGGGGCTTGGCTACACCTTC
TRBD2	17	TRBV10-2	-	TRBJ2-5	CASSESFGGGNQETQYF	TGCGCCAGCAGTGAGTCGTTTGGCGGGGGGAACCAAGAGACCCAGTACTTC
-	12	TRBV19	few	TRBJ1-5	CASSYSNQPQHF	TGTGCCAGTAGTTATAGCAATCAGCCCCAGCATTTT
TRBD1	11	TRBV29-1	-	TRBJ2-7	CSVQGVYEQYF	TGCAGCGTACAGGGGGTATACGAGCAGTACTTC
TRBD1	15	TRBV6-2/TRBV6-3	once	TRBJ1-1	CASSYSGQGRTEAFF	TGTGCCAGCAGTTACTCCGGACAGGGAAGGACTGAAGCTTTCTTT
-	16	TRBV5-6	-	TRBJ2-7	CASSRVGRDKTYEQYF	TGTGCCAGCAGCCGAGTTGGACGGGACAAGACCTACGAGCAGTACTTC
TRBD2	17	TRBV5-1	-	TRBJ2-3	CASSLLAGGQGTDTQYF	TGCGCCAGCAGCTTGTTGGCGGGGGGGCAGGGCACAGATACGCAGTATTTT
TRBD1	16	TRBV19	-	TRBJ1-2	CASSKDPGTELYGYTF	TGTGCCAGTAGTAAAGATCCAGGGACAGAGCTCTATGGCTACACCTTC
TRBD1	13	TRBV29-1	-	TRBJ1-1	CSVRTGGRGEAFF	TGCAGCGTAAGGACAGGGGGCCGGGGGGAAGCTTTCTTT
-	15	TRBV5-1	-	TRBJ1-1	CASSWSAGLNTEAFF	TGCGCCAGCAGCTGGTCTGCCGGGTTGAACACTGAAGCTTTCTTT
-	14	TRBV6-1	-	TRBJ2-7	CASSDQGIIYEQYF	TGTGCCAGCAGTGATCAGGGCATCATTTACGAGCAGTACTTC
-	14	TRBV6-6	-	TRBJ2-1	CASRDNYDYNEQFF	TGTGCCAGCAGGGATAACTACGATTACAATGAGCAGTTCTTC
-	19	TRBV6-1	-	TRBJ1-3	CASSDQTLAGVGSGNTIYF	TGTGCCAGCAGTGACCAAACCCTGGCGGGAGTAGGATCTGGAAACACCATATATTTT
-	14	TRBV27	-	TRBJ2-7	CASRGGISTNEQYF	TGTGCCAGCCGTGGCGGGATTTCAACTAACGAGCAGTACTTC
TRBD2	13	TRBV9	-	TRBJ2-1	CASSVLAGDEQFF	TGTGCCAGCAGCGTACTAGCGGGCGACGAGCAGTTCTTC
-	12	TRBV12-3/TRBV12-4	-	TRBJ2-1	CASNGAGVYQFF	TGTGCCAGCAATGGGGCAGGGGTATACCAGTTCTTC
TRBD1	15	TRBV5-1	-	TRBJ2-1	CASSLAPPGGREQFF	TGCGCCAGCAGCTTGGCACCCCCAGGGGGACGTGAGCAGTTCTTC
TRBD2	15	TRBV18	-	TRBJ2-3	CASSLLAGVKDTQYF	TGTGCCAGCTCACTCCTAGCGGGAGTTAAAGATACGCAGTATTTT
-	16	TRBV19	-	TRBJ2-3	CASSIEGHLRTDTQYF	TGTGCCAGTAGTATAGAGGGACACCTACGCACAGATACGCAGTATTTT
TRBD1	12	TRBV2	-	TRBJ2-5	CASSGQGETQYF	TGTGCCAGCAGTGGACAGGGTGAGACCCAGTACTTC
-	17	TRBV7-9	-	TRBJ2-3	CASSLVTAVTSTDTQYF	TGTGCCAGCAGCTTAGTGACAGCCGTCACAAGCACAGATACGCAGTATTTT